Each of the 30 T cell receptor beta chains below was sequenced from the same sample in a study of blood T cell repertoires in COVID-19 (dated by TCRdb to the early 2020s). Libraries were made using the immunoSEQ multiplex PCR assay. TCRdb carries this immuneACCESS record with in-frame sequences only. Its versions omit some clonotypes, under half of them owing to an unresolved V gene in the studies checked, with the rest unexplained. This sample comprises almost 250,000 clones, approximately 86% of them detected only once. About 1.5% of the sample is held by the ten biggest clonotypes. The specimen sequenced was PBMCs or T cells enriched from blood (not recorded which). These TCRs come from a woman aged 45-65 years who had recovered from COVID-19.

The chain combines TRBV7-9 with TRBJ1-2; no clear D gene. V lost 5 bases to trimming and J lost 6 bases, with 13 bases between them. The germline V gene encodes CDR1 SEHNR and CDR2 FQNEAQ (reference sequence). This CDR3 spans 13 amino acids. The CDR3 protein is CASSHTELNGYTF. The CDR3 bases are TGTGCCAGCAGCCATACGGAGCTGAATGGCTACACCTTC.

This clone was observed a few times. The chain joins TRBV28 to TRBJ1-4; D is uncertain. The germline gives CDR1 MDHEN, CDR2 SYDVKM. Trimming removed 1 base from V and 8 bases from J, with 8 bases in between. The CDR3 is 13 amino acids. The CDR3 protein is CASSLYGVEKLFF. The CDR3 DNA is TGTGCCAGCAGTTTATACGGAGTCGAAAAACTGTTTTTT.

About this clone itself: One end of the junction varies from germline; a read error may be responsible. This chain joins TRBV4-1 and TRBJ2-1, with a weak D call TRBD2 (6 bases). There are 14 residues in the CDR3. Germline CDR1 MGHRA, CDR2 YSYEKL. The CDR3 spells CASSQLGAGTGLVF. The CDR3, as DNA: TGCGCCAGCAGCCAACTGGGAGCCGGGACTGGCCTTGTCTTC.

The chain employs TRBV3-1 (or the pseudogene TRBV3-2) and TRBJ1-5, with D uncertain. This CDR3 has 13 residues. V lost 4 bases and J 7 bases, leaving 11 bases between the germline ends. Germline V gene sequence: CDR1 LGHDT, CDR2 YNNKEL (reference sequence). The CDR3 is CASSPRNGQPQHF. The CDR3 DNA follows: TGTGCCAGCAGCCCTAGGAACGGACAGCCCCAGCATTTT.

This chain links TRBV9 with TRBJ2-3; TRBD2 aligns across 7 bases. Trimming cost V 0 bases and J 5 bases; bases outside gene matches: 6. The CDR3 runs 15 residues. Germline-derived CDR1 and CDR2 are SGDLS and YYNGEE. CDR3 in amino acids: CASSVGEGRGDTQYF. The CDR3 DNA is TGTGCCAGCAGCGTAGGGGAGGGACGGGGAGATACGCAGTATTTT.

This clone occurred once. The chain recombines TRBV3-1 (or the pseudogene TRBV3-2) with TRBJ2-5, with 11 bases matching TRBD1. V shed 4 bases, J shed 5 bases, and the junction held 6 bases outside the gene matches. Germline-derived CDR1 and CDR2 are LGHDT and YNNKEL (reference sequence). The CDR3 totals 15 residues. In DNA form, the CDR3 reads TGTGCCAGCAGCCGCTGGGACAGGGGGAGGGAGACCCAGTACTTC. Translation gives CASSRWDRGRETQYF.

This clone showed up just a few times. The V gene is TRBV19, the J gene TRBJ2-3, with 8 positions matching TRBD2. This CDR3 is built from 18 residues. Germline values: CDR1 LNHDA, CDR2 SQIVND (reference sequence). Trimming removed 6 bases from V and 0 bases from J; junction bases left unmatched: 14. CDR3 amino acids: CASSTAGPASGSTDTQYF. The CDR3 bases are TGTGCCAGTAGCACCGCGGGTCCGGCTAGCGGGAGCACAGATACGCAGTATTTT.

This clone was found once. This chain joins TRBV7-2 and TRBJ2-7, with D hard to call. The CDR3 has 14 amino acids. Germline CDR1 reads SGHTA; CDR2 reads FQGNSA. The V end lost 3 bases, the J end lost 7 bases, and 16 bases lay between the germline ends. The CDR3: CASSFTPTMSEQYF. In DNA, the CDR3 is TGTGCCAGCAGCTTTACCCCTACTATGTCTGAGCAGTACTTC.

This clone was found a few times. The chain joins TRBV7-6 to TRBJ2-2, with D perhaps TRBD1 (6 bases). Trimming shortened V by 1 base and J by 3 bases, and 6 bases separated the two germline ends. The CDR3 is 14 residues long. Germline lookup yields CDR1 SGHVS and CDR2 FNYEAQ. The CDR3 DNA reads as TGTGCCAGCAGCTTAGACAGGGACACCGGGGAGCTGTTTTTT. Translating it yields CASSLDRDTGELFF. Full variable domain (remainder filled in from reference TRBV7-6 and TRBJ2-2): GAGVSQSPRYKVTKRGQDVALRCDPISGHVSLYWYRQALGQGPEFLTYFNYEAQQDKSGLPNDRFSAERPEGSISTLTIQRTEQRDSAMYRCASSLDRDTGELFFGEGSRLTVL.

V usage is TRBV7-3 and J usage is TRBJ2-1, with D possibly being TRBD2 (6 bases). Trimming shortened V by 5 bases and J by 1 base, and 12 bases separated the two germline ends. The CDR3 covers 15 residues. Germline-derived CDR1 and CDR2 are SGHTA and FQGTGA. DNA of the CDR3: TGTGCCAGCAGCATTAGCGGTCTATCCTACAATGAGCAGTTCTTC. Residues: CASSISGLSYNEQFF.

The genes are TRBV7-2 and TRBJ2-6; 11 nucleotides line up with TRBD2. The CDR3 consists of 17 residues. V trimming: 2 bases; J trimming: 2 bases; junction bases outside the gene matches: 2. Germline CDR1 is SGHTA and CDR2 is FQGNSA. CDR3 bases: TGTGCCAGCAGCTTATCTAGCGGGAGGACTGGGGCCAACGTCCTGACTTTC. It is translated as CASSLSSGRTGANVLTF.

The chain links TRBV2 to TRBJ2-1; D possibly corresponds to TRBD1 (6 bases). The CDR3 runs 13 residues. The V and J ends lost 6 bases and 5 bases respectively, with 11 bases between them. Looked up from germline, CDR1 is SNHLY and CDR2 is FYNNEI. As DNA, the CDR3 is TGTGCCAGCAGGCCAGGGGTACACAATGAGCAGTTCTTC. Protein product: CASRPGVHNEQFF.

This clone was counted once. This chain uses TRBV2 with TRBJ1-4; 7 positions match TRBD1. CDR1 and CDR2 from the germline V gene are SNHLY and FYNNEI. This CDR3 has 13 residues. J lost 10 bases, V lost 4 bases, and 6 bases had no gene match. The CDR3 sequence: CASSAAGGGKLFF. As DNA, the CDR3 is TGTGCCAGCAGTGCGGCAGGGGGAGGAAAACTGTTTTTT.

This chain connects TRBV7-8 to TRBJ2-1, with 8 bases fitting TRBD1. The CDR3 covers 16 residues. Germline CDR1 and CDR2: SGHVS and FQNEAQ. After removal of 2 bases from V and 5 bases from J, the junction contained 8 bases not matched to a gene. This chain's CDR3 is CASSLIVQGADNEQFF. The CDR3 DNA reads TGTGCCAGCAGCTTAATAGTGCAGGGGGCGGACAATGAGCAGTTCTTC.

The rearrangement joins TRBV5-6 to TRBJ2-1; D is unclear. CDR1 is SGHDT, CDR2 YYEEEE, per germline. The CDR3 sequence is 14 residues long. Trimming pared 2 bases from V and 0 bases from J, leaving 6 bases between. The CDR3 DNA sequence: TGTGCCAGCAGCTTCCTATACTCCTACAATGAGCAGTTCTTC. It is translated as CASSFLYSYNEQFF.

The chain uses TRBV2 and TRBJ1-1, with unresolved D. The germline CDR1 and CDR2 sequences are SNHLY and FYNNEI. This CDR3 has 14 amino acids. The germline V and J ends were trimmed by 4 bases and 0 bases, with 9 bases remaining between them. CDR3 region: CASSGRQVNTEAFF. The CDR3 bases are TGTGCCAGCAGTGGTAGGCAGGTGAACACTGAAGCTTTCTTT.

The J gene is TRBJ2-7, the V gene TRBV11-3; D not resolved. Germline assignment: CDR1 SGHNT and CDR2 YENEEA. The CDR3 runs to 14 residues. The germline V and J ends were trimmed by 9 bases and 1 base, with 16 bases remaining between them. This chain's CDR3 is CARTVQKISYEQYF. The CDR3 DNA sequence: TGTGCCAGAACAGTACAGAAGATTTCCTACGAGCAGTACTTC. The full variable domain, in which reference TRBV11-3 and TRBJ2-7 provide the parts outside the CDR3, is EAGVVQSPRYKIIEKKQPVAFWCNPISGHNTLYWYLQNLGQGPELLIRYENEEAVDDSQLPKDRFSAERLKGVDSTLKIQPAELGDSAVYLCARTVQKISYEQYFGPGTRLTVT.

The chain is built from TRBV6-5 and TRBJ1-1; 7 bases are a match to TRBD1. Germline CDR1 MNHEY, CDR2 SVGAGI. V dropped 6 bases and J dropped 3; count of bases not matched to a gene: 4. The CDR3 sequence is 13 residues long. The CDR3 protein is CASSRTGHTEAFF. The CDR3 nucleotides read TGTGCCAGCAGCCGGACAGGACACACTGAAGCTTTCTTT.

This chain joins TRBV5-1 and TRBJ2-5; TRBD2 is a possible D gene (6 bases). From germline, CDR1 is SGHRS and CDR2 YFSETQ. There are 14 residues in the CDR3. V lost 0 bases and J 7 bases, leaving 13 bases between the germline ends. In nucleotides, the CDR3 is TGCGCCAGCAGCTTGGCCAGGGCCGGGGGGACCCAGTACTTC. The encoded protein is CASSLARAGGTQYF.

The chain carries TRBV24-1 and TRBJ1-2, with a weak D call TRBD1 (5 bases). The V and J ends lost 2 bases and 7 bases respectively, with 13 bases between them. Looked up from germline, CDR1 is KGHDR and CDR2 is SFDVKD. The CDR3 is 14 residues long. The CDR3 DNA reads TGTGCCACCAGTGATTCGGGGACTTTGGCTGGCTACACCTTC. Residues: CATSDSGTLAGYTF.

CDR3 region: CATSDWSVRNTIYF. CDR3 DNA sequence: TGTGCCACCAGTGATTGGAGTGTTAGAAACACCATATATTTT. This sequence joins TRBV24-1 and TRBJ1-3; no clear D gene. The V gene's germline CDR1 is KGHDR and CDR2 SFDVKD. The CDR3 has 14 amino acids. Trimming removed 2 bases from V and 5 bases from J, with 9 bases in between.

In its sample, this clone was seen once. V usage is TRBV5-8 and J usage is TRBJ1-2; 8 bases are a match to TRBD1. Trimming cost V 4 bases and J 4 bases; bases outside gene matches: 6. Germline V CDR1 and CDR2: SGHTS, YDEGEE. The CDR3 runs to 14 residues. The CDR3 nucleotides read TGTGCCAGCAGCCCAGACAGGGGAGGCTATGGCTACACCTTC. Amino acids: CASSPDRGGYGYTF.

This sequence joins TRBV28 and TRBJ1-4; D remains ambiguous. Trimming shortened V by 1 base and J by 5 bases, and 11 bases separated the two germline ends. The CDR3 has 15 amino acids. The germline CDR1 and CDR2 sequences are MDHEN and SYDVKM. CDR3 sequence: CASSLLGSSNEKLFF. The CDR3 DNA is TGTGCCAGCAGTTTATTGGGGAGTTCAAATGAAAAACTGTTTTTT. The full variable domain, its missing parts supplied by reference TRBV28 and TRBJ1-4, is DVKVTQSSRYLVKRTGEKVFLECVQDMDHENMFWYRQDPGLGLRLIYFSYDVKMKEKGDIPEGYSVSREKKERFSLILESASTNQTSMYLCASSLLGSSNEKLFFGSGTQLSVL.

The chain employs TRBV18 and TRBJ2-3, with D possibly matching TRBD1 (6 bases). With 6 bases removed from V and 8 bases from J, the gap between germline ends came to 15 bases. Germline V CDR1 and CDR2: KGHSH, LQKENI. The CDR3 sequence is 13 residues long. The chain's CDR3 is CASSYRAGGTQYF. CDR3 bases: TGTGCCAGCTCGTACAGGGCTGGGGGTACGCAGTATTTT.

The chain recombines TRBV19 with TRBJ2-3; 9 nucleotides agree with TRBD1. The J segment lost 5 bases and the V segment lost 6 bases, leaving 6 bases of the junction unmatched. This CDR3 spans 14 amino acids. Looked up from germline, CDR1 is LNHDA and CDR2 is SQIVND (reference sequence). The CDR3 here is CASSGTGIIDTQYF. DNA for the CDR3: TGTGCCAGTAGCGGGACAGGGATCATAGATACGCAGTATTTT.

The V call is TRBV19, the J call TRBJ1-2; D perhaps matches TRBD1 (6 bases). The CDR3 extends over 14 amino acids. Trimming removed 3 bases at V and 2 bases at J, with 10 bases between. Germline V gene sequence: CDR1 LNHDA, CDR2 SQIVND (reference sequence). CDR3 DNA: TGTGCCAGTAGTATTTGGGGGCCGAACTATGGCTACACCTTC. Its translation: CASSIWGPNYGYTF.

The chain joins TRBV13 to TRBJ1-2; possibly TRBD1 for D (6 bases). CDR3 size: 15 residues. The germline V gene encodes CDR1 PRHDT and CDR2 FYEKMQ (reference sequence). Trimming shortened V by 0 bases and J by 1 base, and 9 bases separated the two germline ends. Here the CDR3 reads CASSLGGRGNYGYTF. In DNA, the CDR3 is TGTGCCAGCAGCTTAGGCGGCAGGGGTAACTATGGCTACACCTTC.

This sequence joins TRBV7-2 and TRBJ1-6; 7 nucleotides align to TRBD1. The CDR3 sequence is 16 residues long. The V gene's germline CDR1 is SGHTA and CDR2 FQGNSA. After removal of 6 bases from V and 0 bases from J, the junction contained 5 bases not matched to a gene. CDR3 loop: CASSSNRGSYNSPLHF. The CDR3 coding sequence is TGTGCCAGCAGTTCAAACAGGGGCTCCTATAATTCACCCCTCCACTTT.

A single count supports this clone. The CDR3 coding sequence is TGTGCCAGCAGTTTAAGGCTAGCAGGAACCTACGAGCAGTACTTC. Translated, it gives CASSLRLAGTYEQYF. The chain uses TRBV28 and TRBJ2-7, with D tentatively TRBD2 (5 bases). Trimming stripped 2 bases from V and 2 bases from J, with 13 bases between. This CDR3 has 15 amino acids. The V gene's germline CDR1 is MDHEN and CDR2 SYDVKM.

This clone was seen a handful of times. The genes are TRBV27 and TRBJ2-7; D is possibly TRBD2 (6 bases). The CDR3 has 14 amino acids. Per the germline V gene, CDR1 is MNHEY and CDR2 is SMNVEV (reference sequence). V dropped 6 bases and J dropped 7 bases, with 19 bases sitting between them. The CDR3 DNA follows: TGTGCCAGCAGGAGCGTGGGGACTTTAGGGGAGCAGTACTTC. This gives the protein CASRSVGTLGEQYF.